Listed below are T cell receptor beta chains from one sample, sequenced in a study of T-cell reconstitution after alpha-beta-depleted transplantation in children. TCRdb used MiXCR to reprocess the PCR reads, holding one entry per CDR3 protein. This sample has roughly 310,000 distinct CDR3 sequences, with 23% found just once. The sample consisted of PBMCs, mostly from graft donor cells, taken 180 days after TCRalphabeta/CD19-depleted stem cell transplant. The receptors were gathered from a male patient younger than 18 who had a stem cell transplant for acute lymphoblastic leukemia, so the T cells may come from the graft donor. The CDR3 runs from the conserved cysteine through the conserved F or W. A D gene is named only where the DNA matches it firmly. Rows give clone size only sometimes, using once, few, many, or a class for an expanded clone.

d_gene: NA; abundance: few; j_gene: TRBJ1-3; v_gene: TRBV15; CDR3nt: TGTGCCACCAGCAGAGTTGCCGGGGCTCTCTCTGGAAACACCATATATTTT; CDR3aa: CATSRVAGALSGNTIYF
d_gene: TRBD1; abundance: few; j_gene: TRBJ2-1; v_gene: TRBV9; CDR3nt: TGTGCCAGCAGCCTCAGACAGGGGCGCTCCTACAATGAGCAGTTCTTC; CDR3aa: CASSLRQGRSYNEQFF
d_gene: NA; abundance: NA; j_gene: TRBJ2-5; v_gene: TRBV12-3/TRBV12-4; CDR3nt: TGTGCCAGCAGTTTAACAGCGGGCCTCGGAGAGACCCAGTACTTC; CDR3aa: CASSLTAGLGETQYF
d_gene: TRBD1; abundance: many; j_gene: TRBJ2-5; v_gene: TRBV5-5; CDR3nt: TGTGCCAGCAGCTTTCCTTTCACGGGACAGGGGTTTTTGGAGACCCAGTACTTC; CDR3aa: CASSFPFTGQGFLETQYF
d_gene: TRBD1; abundance: NA; j_gene: TRBJ2-1; v_gene: TRBV5-1; CDR3nt: TGCGCCAGCAGCTCGGACAGGGGGCACAATGAGCAGTTCTTC; CDR3aa: CASSSDRGHNEQFF
d_gene: NA; abundance: many; j_gene: TRBJ1-2; v_gene: TRBV4-1; CDR3nt: TGCGCCAGCAGCCAACCGAAGACAGTAGCTTGGTATGGCTACACCTTC; CDR3aa: CASSQPKTVAWYGYTF
d_gene: NA; abundance: few; j_gene: TRBJ1-3; v_gene: TRBV29-1; CDR3nt: TGCAGCGCCAGGGTTCTGGTTTCTGGAAACACCATATATTTT; CDR3aa: CSARVLVSGNTIYF
d_gene: TRBD2; abundance: NA; j_gene: TRBJ2-1; v_gene: TRBV10-1; CDR3nt: TGCGCCAGCAGTGAGTCGGGGACTAGCGGGAGGTTTTACAATGAGCAGTTCTTC; CDR3aa: CASSESGTSGRFYNEQFF
d_gene: NA; abundance: few; j_gene: TRBJ1-1; v_gene: TRBV12-3/TRBV12-4; CDR3nt: TGTGCCAGCAGTTGGGGGGGGAACACTGAAGCTTTCTTT; CDR3aa: CASSWGGNTEAFF
d_gene: NA; abundance: many; j_gene: TRBJ2-7; v_gene: TRBV5-1; CDR3nt: TGCGCCAGCAGCTTGGTCGCCGGGGGATACGAGCAGTACTTC; CDR3aa: CASSLVAGGYEQYF
d_gene: NA; abundance: few; j_gene: TRBJ2-1; v_gene: TRBV5-1; CDR3nt: TGCGCCAGCAGCTTCCCGTTAGCGCCAAGCTCCTACAATGAGCAGTTCTTC; CDR3aa: CASSFPLAPSSYNEQFF
d_gene: TRBD2; abundance: few; j_gene: TRBJ2-7; v_gene: TRBV7-2; CDR3nt: TGTGCCAGCAGCTTAGAAAGCGGGAGATCCTACGAGCAGTACTTC; CDR3aa: CASSLESGRSYEQYF
d_gene: NA; abundance: NA; j_gene: TRBJ2-7; v_gene: TRBV7-8; CDR3nt: TGTGCCAGCAGTTCGTTCGCGGGGCTTGGCTACGAGCAGTACTTC; CDR3aa: CASSSFAGLGYEQYF
d_gene: NA; abundance: many; j_gene: TRBJ1-5; v_gene: TRBV10-3; CDR3nt: TGTGCCATCAGTGCATCCCAGGGTAGCAATCAGCCCCAGCATTTT; CDR3aa: CAISASQGSNQPQHF
d_gene: NA; abundance: few; j_gene: TRBJ2-3; v_gene: TRBV5-1; CDR3nt: TGCGCCAGCAGCTCTAGACCCCCGGTAGATACGCAGTATTTT; CDR3aa: CASSSRPPVDTQYF
d_gene: TRBD2; abundance: few; j_gene: TRBJ2-7; v_gene: TRBV5-1; CDR3nt: TGCGCCAGCAGCCATAGCGGGAGTTCTCCCCACGAGCAGTACTTC; CDR3aa: CASSHSGSSPHEQYF
d_gene: TRBD2; abundance: NA; j_gene: TRBJ2-2; v_gene: TRBV4-1; CDR3nt: TGCGCCAGCAGCCAAGAGATAAGAGGACTAGCGGGAGTGCTGTTTTTT; CDR3aa: CASSQEIRGLAGVLFF
d_gene: NA; abundance: NA; j_gene: TRBJ2-5; v_gene: TRBV20-1; CDR3nt: TGCAGTGCTAGAGGAGGGGCTCAGGGGAGGGGGCAAGAGACCCAGTACTTC; CDR3aa: CSARGGAQGRGQETQYF
d_gene: TRBD2; abundance: NA; j_gene: TRBJ2-5; v_gene: TRBV11-2; CDR3nt: TGTGCCAGCAGCTTTGTCGCGGGAGGGCCGGCTAGGGAGACCCAGTACTTC; CDR3aa: CASSFVAGGPARETQYF
d_gene: TRBD1; abundance: NA; j_gene: TRBJ2-5; v_gene: TRBV24-1; CDR3nt: TGTGCCACCAGTGAAGGACAGGATTACCAAGAGACCCAGTACTTC; CDR3aa: CATSEGQDYQETQYF
d_gene: NA; abundance: few; j_gene: TRBJ2-3; v_gene: TRBV7-2; CDR3nt: TGTGCCAGCAGCTTAGTACTCGGGATAGGAGCGGATACGCAGTATTTT; CDR3aa: CASSLVLGIGADTQYF
d_gene: TRBD1; abundance: once; j_gene: TRBJ1-1; v_gene: TRBV19; CDR3nt: TGTGCCAGTAGTATAGGGCACAGGGGCACTGAAGCTTTCTTT; CDR3aa: CASSIGHRGTEAFF
d_gene: TRBD1; abundance: few; j_gene: TRBJ2-4; v_gene: TRBV5-1; CDR3nt: TGCGCCAGCAGGCCCGGGACAGCTAATTTCGCCAAAAACATTCAGTACTTC; CDR3aa: CASRPGTANFAKNIQYF
d_gene: TRBD2; abundance: few; j_gene: TRBJ2-6; v_gene: TRBV5-1; CDR3nt: TGCGCCAGCAGCTTGGAGTGGGGACTAAAGTCTGGGGCCAACGTCCTGACTTTC; CDR3aa: CASSLEWGLKSGANVLTF
d_gene: NA; abundance: many; j_gene: TRBJ2-3; v_gene: TRBV7-3; CDR3nt: TGTGCCAGCAGCTTATACGGGGGAATGGGCACAGATACGCAGTATTTT; CDR3aa: CASSLYGGMGTDTQYF
d_gene: NA; abundance: many; j_gene: TRBJ2-1; v_gene: TRBV12-3/TRBV12-4; CDR3nt: TGTGCCAGCAGACCCGAGTTCTTC; CDR3aa: CASRPEFF
d_gene: TRBD1; abundance: few; j_gene: TRBJ2-1; v_gene: TRBV5-1; CDR3nt: TGCGCCAGCAGCCCGACAGGGATTGAGCAGTTCTTC; CDR3aa: CASSPTGIEQFF
d_gene: TRBD2; abundance: few; j_gene: TRBJ2-7; v_gene: TRBV3-1; CDR3nt: TGTGCCAGCAGCCACCGGGGACTAGCGGTCTACGAGCAGTACTTC; CDR3aa: CASSHRGLAVYEQYF
d_gene: TRBD2; abundance: NA; j_gene: TRBJ2-1; v_gene: TRBV6-1; CDR3nt: TGTGCCAGCAAAGCTAGCGGGACGTTCCATGAGCAGTTCTTC; CDR3aa: CASKASGTFHEQFF
d_gene: TRBD2; abundance: NA; j_gene: TRBJ2-1; v_gene: TRBV9; CDR3nt: TGTGCCAGCAGCCCGAGCGGGACTCCCGTTTACAATGAGCAGTTCTTC; CDR3aa: CASSPSGTPVYNEQFF
d_gene: TRBD1; abundance: NA; j_gene: TRBJ2-1; v_gene: TRBV6-2/TRBV6-3; CDR3nt: TGTGCCAGCAGTTCCCTCAGGGGACAGTCGACAAACTACTACTACAATGTGCAGTTCTTC; CDR3aa: CASSSLRGQSTNYYYNVQFF
d_gene: NA; abundance: NA; j_gene: TRBJ2-7; v_gene: TRBV5-1; CDR3nt: TGCGCCAGCAGCCTACTTTCCTTCGGGGGACCTTACGAGCAGTACTTC; CDR3aa: CASSLLSFGGPYEQYF
d_gene: NA; abundance: NA; j_gene: TRBJ2-3; v_gene: TRBV4-1; CDR3nt: TGCGCCAGCAGCCTGTATGAATCCCCCTCAGATACGCAGTATTTT; CDR3aa: CASSLYESPSDTQYF
d_gene: NA; abundance: NA; j_gene: TRBJ2-3; v_gene: TRBV3-1; CDR3nt: TGTGCCAGCAGCCGGGGCACAGATACGCAGTATTTT; CDR3aa: CASSRGTDTQYF
d_gene: NA; abundance: NA; j_gene: TRBJ2-5; v_gene: TRBV25-1; CDR3nt: TGTGCCAGCAGTGAATATGAGACCCAGTACTTC; CDR3aa: CASSEYETQYF
d_gene: NA; abundance: NA; j_gene: TRBJ1-5; v_gene: TRBV29-1; CDR3nt: TGCAGCGTTGGGGGAAGAGGGAATGGGCAGCCCCAGCATTTT; CDR3aa: CSVGGRGNGQPQHF
d_gene: NA; abundance: few; j_gene: TRBJ1-1; v_gene: TRBV6-1; CDR3nt: TGTGCCAGCTCTATACAGGGTAAGAACACTGAAGCTTTCTTT; CDR3aa: CASSIQGKNTEAFF
d_gene: NA; abundance: NA; j_gene: TRBJ1-2; v_gene: TRBV30; CDR3nt: TGTGCCTGGAGTCGCCTAGGGGGTGACTATGGCTACACCTTC; CDR3aa: CAWSRLGGDYGYTF
d_gene: NA; abundance: NA; j_gene: TRBJ1-2; v_gene: TRBV29-1; CDR3nt: TGCAGCGTTGAAGATCTCCCCCATTTCTATGGCTACACCTTC; CDR3aa: CSVEDLPHFYGYTF
d_gene: NA; abundance: few; j_gene: TRBJ2-5; v_gene: TRBV18; CDR3nt: TGTGCCAGCTCACCCGGGGCTGCAGAGACCCAGTACTTC; CDR3aa: CASSPGAAETQYF
d_gene: TRBD1; abundance: NA; j_gene: TRBJ2-7; v_gene: TRBV19; CDR3nt: TGTGCCAGTAGTATACCCGGGACAGGCACCTACGAGCAGTACTTC; CDR3aa: CASSIPGTGTYEQYF